The 8 T cell receptor beta chains given below trace back to one sample, sequenced in a study of blood T cell repertoires in COVID-19. Assay used: immunoSEQ multiplex PCR; TCRdb lists only in-frame clones, some missing. The sample lists 97,000 or so clones; 82% were seen once. What was sequenced was peripheral blood. These TCRs come from a man between 65 and 80 years old with active or convalescent COVID-19.

The chain joins TRBV11-1 to TRBJ2-7; no clear D. The V end lost 5 bases, the J end lost 0 bases, and 14 bases lay between the germline ends. CDR3 length: 15 residues. Germline CDR1 SGHAT, CDR2 FQDESV (reference sequence). CDR3 DNA: TGTGCCAGCAGCCTTAGCTCATTAAACTCCTACGAGCAGTACTTC. Its protein product is CASSLSSLNSYEQYF.

The chain carries TRBV20-1 and TRBJ2-2, with 8 bases matching TRBD2. This CDR3 comprises 14 residues. After removal of 3 bases from V and 7 bases from J, the junction contained 7 bases not matched to a gene. The germline V gene encodes CDR1 DFQATT and CDR2 SNEGSKA (reference sequence). The CDR3 protein is CSASVAGLGGELFF. The CDR3 region has the DNA TGCAGTGCTAGTGTAGCGGGGCTCGGCGGGGAGCTGTTTTTT.

This clone occurred a few times. The chain employs TRBV19 and TRBJ1-2; D perhaps matches TRBD1 (5 bases). The V and J ends lost 4 bases and 6 bases respectively, with 18 bases between them. This CDR3 is built from 15 residues. The germline CDR1 and CDR2 sequences are LNHDA and SQIVND (reference sequence). The CDR3 bases are TGTGCCAGTAGTAGCCAGGGTCGGGTTGGGGATGGCTACACCTTC. Translation: CASSSQGRVGDGYTF.

The gene calls are TRBV7-8 and TRBJ1-2; maybe TRBD1 (5 bases). This CDR3 is 17 amino acids long. V was pared by 2 bases and J by 3 bases, with 19 bases between. The germline V gene has CDR1 SGHVS and CDR2 FQNEAQ. Here the CDR3 reads CASSLSPRGGGDYGYTF. DNA of the CDR3: TGTGCCAGCAGCTTATCCCCGCGCGGGGGGGGTGACTATGGCTACACCTTC.

The J gene is TRBJ2-3, the V gene TRBV2; 12 bases agree with TRBD2. There are 15 residues in the CDR3. The ends lost 6 bases at V and 7 bases at J; junction bases unmatched: 8. In germline, CDR1 is SNHLY, CDR2 FYNNEI. The CDR3 DNA reads TGTGCCAGCAGCCTGCTAGCGGGGGGGCCGAATACGCAGTATTTT. This gives the protein CASSLLAGGPNTQYF.

This chain uses TRBV5-1 with TRBJ2-6; D unresolved. The CDR3 has 15 residues. The germline V and J ends were trimmed by 0 bases and 2 bases, with 6 bases remaining between them. Germline CDR1 is SGHRS and CDR2 is YFSETQ. In DNA, the CDR3 is TGCGCCAGCAGCTTGGGGGCCGCTGGGGCCAACGTCCTGACTTTC. It encodes CASSLGAAGANVLTF. The complete variable domain, with remaining parts taken from reference TRBV5-1 and TRBJ2-6, reads KAGVTQTPRYLIKTRGQQVTLSCSPISGHRSVSWYQQTPGQGLQFLFEYFSETQRNKGNFPGRFSGRQFSNSRSEMNVSTLELGDSALYLCASSLGAAGANVLTFGAGSRLTVL.

The chain combines TRBV30 with TRBJ2-3; TRBD2 matches at 11 bases. CDR1 is GTSNPN and CDR2 is SVGIG in the germline V gene (reference sequence). The V segment lost 2 bases and the J segment 7 bases; nucleotides outside the gene matches: 5. The CDR3 is made up of 14 amino acids. The CDR3 spells CAWSLAGGQYTQYF. As DNA, the CDR3 is TGTGCCTGGAGTTTAGCGGGGGGGCAATATACGCAGTATTTT.

V and J are TRBV5-1 and TRBJ1-1; D possibly corresponds to TRBD1 (5 bases). CDR3 length equals 15 residues. Deletions cut 6 bases from V and 6 bases from J, with 21 bases between. Germline V gene lookup returns CDR1 SGHRS and CDR2 YFSETQ. CDR3 amino acids: CASTPPGGRSAEAFF. Written as DNA, the CDR3 is TGCGCCAGCACCCCCCCGGGGGGGAGGTCCGCTGAAGCTTTCTTT.